This T cell receptor beta chain is from a study of shared clonotypes between healthy human individuals. TCRdb's copy holds only in-frame clones and misses some; the assay was immunoSEQ multiplex PCR. The sample records 950,000 to 1,100,000 clones, about 74% being singletons. Germline-derived CDR1 and CDR2 are SGHTA and FQGNSA. After removal of 5 bases from V and 8 bases from J, the junction contained 9 bases not matched to a gene. The CDR3 has 15 residues. The V and J genes are TRBV7-2 and TRBJ2-1, with TRBD1 matching 10 bases. The sequencing input was memory CD4+ T cells sorted from blood. Subset denoted: CD45RA-negative fraction. The origin of this receptor is a man younger than 30 in good health. The CDR3 region is CASSPYRDRGHEQFF. The CDR3 DNA follows: TGTGCCAGCAGCCCATACCGGGACAGGGGACATGAGCAGTTCTTC. Drawing the rest from reference TRBV7-2 and TRBJ2-1, the complete variable domain is GAGVSQSPSNKVTEKGKDVELRCDPISGHTALYWYRQSLGQGLEFLIYFQGNSAPDKSGLPSDRFSAERTGGSVSTLTIQRTQQEDSAVYLCASSPYRDRGHEQFFGPGTRLTVL.